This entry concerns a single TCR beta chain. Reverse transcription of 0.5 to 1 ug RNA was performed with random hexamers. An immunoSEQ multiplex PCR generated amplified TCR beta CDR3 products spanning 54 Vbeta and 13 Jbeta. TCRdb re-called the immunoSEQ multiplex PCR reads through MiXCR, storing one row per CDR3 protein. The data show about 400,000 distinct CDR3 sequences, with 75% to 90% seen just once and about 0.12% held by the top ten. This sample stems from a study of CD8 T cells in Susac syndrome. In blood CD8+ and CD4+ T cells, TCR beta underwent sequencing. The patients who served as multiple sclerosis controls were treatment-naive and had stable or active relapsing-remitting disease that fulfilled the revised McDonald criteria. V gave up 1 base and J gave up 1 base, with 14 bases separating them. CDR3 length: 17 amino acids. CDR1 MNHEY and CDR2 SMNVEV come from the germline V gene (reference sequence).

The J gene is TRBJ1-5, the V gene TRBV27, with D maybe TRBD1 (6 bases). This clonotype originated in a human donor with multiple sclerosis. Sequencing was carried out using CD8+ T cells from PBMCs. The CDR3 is CASSLWGGGGSNQPQHF. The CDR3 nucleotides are TGTGCCAGCAGTTTATGGGGGGGCGGGGGGAGCAATCAGCCCCAGCATTTT.